This passage covers 5 T cell receptor beta chains from one sample sequenced in a study of shared clonotypes between healthy human individuals. This table comes from immunoSEQ multiplex PCR, and its TCRdb copy is limited to in-frame clones, with some not included. This table holds 500,000 or so clones, around 96% found once. The sample comprised naive CD4+ T cells sorted from blood. As to subset: CD45RA+ positively selected. Receptors were obtained from a woman aged 25 to 45 in good health.

This chain connects TRBV7-9 to TRBJ2-7; D is unresolved. Germline assignment: CDR1 SEHNR and CDR2 FQNEAQ (reference sequence). Deletions cut 4 bases from V and 5 bases from J, with 12 bases between. The length of the CDR3 is 13 residues. CDR3: CASSSYSADEQYF. As DNA, the CDR3 is TGTGCCAGCAGCTCCTATAGTGCGGACGAGCAGTACTTC.

V usage is TRBV30 and J usage is TRBJ2-1; D is perhaps TRBD1 (5 bases). Trimming stripped 1 base from V and 7 bases from J, with 8 bases between. CDR3 length: 12 residues. Per germline, CDR1 GTSNPN and CDR2 SVGIG (reference sequence). The chain's CDR3 is CAWSGAGNEQFF. The CDR3 coding sequence is TGTGCCTGGAGTGGGGCAGGGAATGAGCAGTTCTTC. Combining the CDR3 with reference TRBV30 and TRBJ2-1 gives the whole variable domain SQTIHQWPATLVQPVGSPLSLECTVEGTSNPNLYWYRQAAGRGLQLLFYSVGIGQISSEVPQNLSASRPQDRQFILSSKKLLLSDSGFYLCAWSGAGNEQFFGPGTRLTVL.

V is TRBV29-1 and J is TRBJ2-7; unclear D gene. Looked up from germline, CDR1 is SQVTM and CDR2 is ANQGSEA. The CDR3 spans 11 residues. V lost 1 base and J lost 3, with 4 bases in between. The DNA for the CDR3 is TGCAGCGTTGAAGCAGGCTACGAGCAGTACTTC. Its protein is CSVEAGYEQYF.

V usage is TRBV28 and J usage is TRBJ2-3; 9 bases line up with TRBD1. CDR1 and CDR2 from the germline V gene are MDHEN and SYDVKM. The V segment lost 6 bases and the J segment 1 base; nucleotides outside the gene matches: 5. The CDR3 runs 15 residues. In DNA form, the CDR3 reads TGTGCCAGCAGCAATGGACAGGGGCGCACAGATACGCAGTATTTT. This translates into CASSNGQGRTDTQYF.

This sequence joins TRBV28 and TRBJ2-7; D possibly uses TRBD1 or TRBD2 (5 bases each). There are 15 residues in the CDR3. Germline CDR1 and CDR2: MDHEN and SYDVKM. The CDR3 DNA sequence: TGTGCTTCCGGTTCCGGGGCCTTACTAACCTACGAGCAGTACTTC. Its protein product is CASGSGALLTYEQYF.